The 24 T cell receptor beta chains below all came from one sample that was sequenced in a study of CD8 T cells in ankylosing spondylitis. TCRdb passed the 5' RACE reads through MiXCR, listing each CDR3 protein once. The repertoire includes some 240,000 distinct CDR3 sequences, around 7.8% of them detected once, and about 6.8% sits in the top ten. The sequenced sample was blood, either unsorted or a sorted T cell fraction (not recorded which). All receptors come from a male donor with ankylosing spondylitis or in good health (not recorded which).

This clonotype was picked up many times. This chain joins TRBV27 and TRBJ2-3; D remains unclear. Trimming removed 2 bases at V and 6 bases at J, with 9 bases between. The CDR3 sequence is 13 residues long. Per germline, CDR1 MNHEY and CDR2 SMNVEV (reference sequence). CDR3 nucleotide sequence: TGTGCCAGCAGTTTAGGTCGGTCGGATACGCAGTATTTT. It yields the protein CASSLGRSDTQYF.

This clonotype was seen ten or more times. J is TRBJ2-1 and V is TRBV5-6, with 11 positions matching TRBD2. The CDR3 runs to 14 residues. After removal of 6 bases from V and 3 bases from J, the junction contained 2 bases not matched to a gene. Germline CDR1 and CDR2: SGHDT and YYEEEE. The CDR3 coding sequence is TGTGCCAGCACCGGGACTAGCGGCTACAATGAGCAGTTCTTC. It is translated as CASTGTSGYNEQFF.

In this sample, this clonotype turned up many times. V gene TRBV20-1 combines with J gene TRBJ2-7; D might be TRBD2 (6 bases). The CDR3 extends over 13 amino acids. Germline V gives CDR1 DFQATT, CDR2 SNEGSKA (reference sequence). V lost 3 bases and J lost 2, with 11 bases in between. The CDR3 DNA reads TGCAGTGCTAGGTTTGGGAGGCCCTACGAGCAGTACTTC. Residues: CSARFGRPYEQYF.

In its sample, this clonotype was seen a few times. The CDR3 here is CASSFIRGASEQYF. The DNA for the CDR3 is TGTGCCAGCAGCTTTATTCGGGGTGCCAGCGAGCAGTACTTC. V gene TRBV7-2 combines with J gene TRBJ2-7, with D possibly being TRBD2 (5 bases). The CDR3 is 14 residues long. From germline, CDR1 is SGHTA and CDR2 FQGNSA. Trimming stripped 3 bases from V and 6 bases from J, with 15 bases between.

This clonotype was observed a handful of times. J is TRBJ1-1 and V is TRBV7-8; D may be TRBD1 (5 bases). The CDR3 contains 16 residues. With 5 bases removed from V and 0 bases from J, the gap between germline ends came to 16 bases. Germline CDR1 reads SGHVS; CDR2 reads FQNEAQ. The CDR3 nucleotides read TGTGCCAGCAGCATCCGGGGGGGGACCTTGAACACTGAAGCTTTCTTT. Translation: CASSIRGGTLNTEAFF.

This clonotype was seen once. This may come from a read error, since a much larger clone is one base off. V and J are TRBV21-1 and TRBJ1-1. TRBV21-1 is labeled a pseudogene. The CDR3 is 14 residues long. The CDR3 DNA sequence: TGTGCCAGCAGCAAAGGAACAGCCTACGCTGAAGCTTTCTTT. Translation gives CASSKGTAYAEAFF.

This clonotype was seen repeatedly, ten times or more. V gene TRBV9 combines with J gene TRBJ2-5; TRBD1 aligns across 11 bases. Germline loops: CDR1 SGDLS, CDR2 YYNGEE. The CDR3 extends over 15 amino acids. V was clipped by 3 bases and J by 5 bases; unmatched bases: 6. The chain's CDR3 is CASSAGQGGFETQYF. The CDR3 coding sequence is TGTGCCAGCAGCGCGGGACAGGGGGGTTTTGAGACCCAGTACTTC.

This clonotype was recorded at least ten times. The rearrangement joins TRBV20-1 to TRBJ2-5, with D perhaps matching TRBD2 (6 bases). Per the germline V gene, CDR1 is DFQATT and CDR2 is SNEGSKA (reference sequence). This CDR3 spans 14 amino acids. The V gene lost 3 bases and the J gene lost 6 bases, with 17 bases spanning the gap. CDR3 in DNA: TGCAGTGCTAGGGAGGGGCAGAGCAAAAAGACCCAGTACTTC. As protein: CSAREGQSKKTQYF.

The chain links TRBV7-9 to TRBJ2-3; 10 nucleotides line up with TRBD2. In germline, CDR1 is SEHNR, CDR2 FQNEAQ (reference sequence). Trimming took 4 bases from V and 2 from J; bases not matched to a gene: 9. The CDR3 has 17 amino acids. The CDR3 here is CASSWGPSGGATDTQYF. CDR3 nucleotides: TGTGCCAGCAGCTGGGGCCCTAGCGGGGGTGCCACAGATACGCAGTATTTT.

This chain uses TRBV18 with TRBJ2-6, with a possible D match to TRBD1 (5 bases). The CDR3 covers 17 residues. Germline V CDR1 and CDR2: KGHSH, LQKENI. The V and J ends lost 2 bases and 0 bases respectively, with 11 bases between them. The CDR3 DNA sequence: TGTGCCAGCTCACCAGTCACAGGCCGCTCTGGGGCCAACGTCCTGACTTTC. Its protein product is CASSPVTGRSGANVLTF. The whole variable domain, filled in from reference TRBV18 and TRBJ2-6, reads NAGVMQNPRHLVRRRGQEARLRCSPMKGHSHVYWYRQLPEEGLKFMVYLQKENIIDESGMPKERFSAEFPKEGPSILRIQQVVRGDSAAYFCASSPVTGRSGANVLTFGAGSRLTVL.

This clonotype was detected many times. V is TRBV28 and J is TRBJ2-7; D gene uncertain. CDR1 is MDHEN and CDR2 is SYDVKM in the germline V gene. V gave up 2 bases and J gave up 0 bases, with 8 bases separating them. The CDR3 has 14 amino acids. The CDR3 reads CASSLPSVSYEQYF. The CDR3 DNA reads as TGTGCCAGCAGTTTACCCAGTGTCTCCTACGAGCAGTACTTC.

This clonotype appeared many times. The chain carries TRBV7-9 and TRBJ2-5, with TRBD1 as a possible D gene (6 bases). Per the germline V gene, CDR1 is SEHNR and CDR2 is FQNEAQ (reference sequence). The CDR3 extends over 14 amino acids. V was shortened by 5 bases and J by 4 bases, with 14 bases between the two germline ends. The chain's CDR3 is CASSPEGVAETQYF. As DNA, the CDR3 is TGTGCCAGCAGCCCAGAGGGGGTGGCAGAGACCCAGTACTTC.

This clonotype was detected ten times or more. The chain joins TRBV6-2 or TRBV6-3 to TRBJ2-6; either TRBD1 or TRBD2 may supply D (5 bases each). This CDR3 comprises 17 residues. Trimming removed 4 bases from V and 6 bases from J, with 19 bases in between. Germline V lookup: CDR1 MNHEY, CDR2 SVGEGT. CDR3 sequence reads: CASSSRKTGLKANVLTF. The CDR3 DNA is TGTGCCAGCAGTTCTAGGAAGACGGGGCTTAAGGCCAACGTCCTGACTTTC.

This sequence joins TRBV4-1 and TRBJ2-1, with 7 bases matching TRBD1. The CDR3 totals 14 residues. J was trimmed by 5 bases and V by 2 bases; bases with no gene match: 3. The germline gives CDR1 MGHRA, CDR2 YSYEKL. In DNA, the CDR3 is TGCGCCAGCAGCCAATTGACAGGGAACAATGAGCAGTTCTTC. Its protein product is CASSQLTGNNEQFF.

This clonotype has ten or more counts. The chain is built from TRBV7-2 and TRBJ2-3; no reliable D call. V shed 2 bases and J shed 0 bases, with 9 bases lying between them. This CDR3 is 15 amino acids long. CDR1 and CDR2 (germline): SGHTA, FQGNSA. The CDR3 is CASSLLGSSTDTQYF. The CDR3 DNA reads as TGTGCCAGCAGCTTATTGGGGTCTAGCACAGATACGCAGTATTTT.

The table lists this clonotype with many counts. The chain employs TRBV12-3 or TRBV12-4 and TRBJ2-7; no firm D call. This CDR3 region has 12 residues. Trimming left V 7 bases short and J 5 bases short, with 12 bases between. CDR3 loop: CASTRSSNEQYF. DNA of the CDR3: TGTGCCAGCACGCGCTCATCCAACGAGCAGTACTTC.

J is TRBJ2-3 and V is TRBV5-4; possibly TRBD1 or TRBD2 for D (5 bases each). Trimming took 4 bases from V and 0 from J, leaving 9 bases between them. This CDR3 contains 14 residues. Germline CDR1 is SGHNT and CDR2 is YYREEE (reference sequence). The chain's CDR3 is CASSRGPSTDTQYF. CDR3 nucleotides: TGTGCCAGCAGCCGGGGACCGAGCACAGATACGCAGTATTTT.

This clonotype was picked up many times. This chain links TRBV20-1 with TRBJ2-5; D unresolved. This CDR3 is built from 14 residues. CDR1 is DFQATT, CDR2 SNEGSKA, per germline (reference sequence). The V and J ends lost 0 bases and 5 bases respectively, with 13 bases between them. The CDR3 is CSARDRKGTETQYF. The CDR3 DNA reads TGCAGTGCTAGAGATCGGAAGGGAACGGAGACCCAGTACTTC.

This clonotype was recorded at least ten times. In DNA, the CDR3 is TGTGCTAGTGGTTTGATGGGGAATGAGCAGTTCTTC. It yields the protein CASGLMGNEQFF. This chain connects TRBV12-5 to TRBJ2-1, with unresolved D. The CDR3 contains 12 residues. With 2 bases removed from V and 7 bases from J, the gap between germline ends came to 6 bases. Per the germline V gene, CDR1 is LGHNT and CDR2 is FRNRAP.

Many counts were recorded for this clonotype. The chain employs TRBV20-1 and TRBJ1-4; D gene ambiguous. The CDR3 consists of 12 residues. CDR1 and CDR2 (germline): DFQATT, SNEGSKA (reference sequence). Between the trimmed V and J ends, which lost 6 bases and 8 bases, there was a span of 13 bases. CDR3 DNA sequence: TGCAGTGCGCGGACGGGCGGAGAAAAACTGTTTTTT. Amino acid sequence: CSARTGGEKLFF.

This clonotype was seen more than once but under ten times. The chain combines TRBV20-1 with TRBJ1-2; 7 bases are a match to TRBD1. V shed 0 bases and J 5 bases; nucleotides not matched to a gene: 9. This CDR3 comprises 15 residues. Germline CDR1 is DFQATT and CDR2 is SNEGSKA (reference sequence). In DNA form, the CDR3 reads TGCAGTGCTAGAGATCCCACTGGGACAGTATATGGCTACACCTTC. Protein: CSARDPTGTVYGYTF.

This clonotype was recorded at least ten times. V usage is TRBV15 and J usage is TRBJ2-7; 7 positions agree with TRBD2. The CDR3 contains 14 residues. V shed 1 base, J shed 6 bases, and the junction held 6 bases outside the gene matches. From germline, CDR1 is LNHNV and CDR2 YYDKDF (reference sequence). CDR3 loop: CATSRVGTIGEQYF. The CDR3 DNA sequence: TGTGCCACCAGCAGAGTTGGGACTATCGGCGAGCAGTACTTC.

This clonotype has at least ten counts. At one boundary the junction diverges from the germline segment, which might be a read error. The rearrangement joins TRBV20-1 to TRBJ2-4, with 9 bases identical to TRBD2. This CDR3 contains 16 residues. Germline assignment: CDR1 DFQATT and CDR2 SNEGSKA (reference sequence). The CDR3 nucleotides read TGCAGTGCGAGAGGGGTAGCGGGGGAGGAAAAAAACATTCAGTACTTC. It translates to CSARGVAGEEKNIQYF.

This clonotype was observed many times. This chain joins TRBV7-2 and TRBJ2-7, with D possibly called TRBD1 or TRBD2 (5 bases each). Germline CDR1 and CDR2: SGHTA and FQGNSA. The CDR3 runs to 12 residues. V lost 5 bases to trimming and J lost 5 bases, with 10 bases between them. CDR3 region: CASSTEGNEQYF. CDR3 nucleotides: TGTGCCAGCAGCACCGAGGGGAACGAGCAGTACTTC. Variable domain in full (rest from reference TRBV7-2 and TRBJ2-7): GAGVSQSPSNKVTEKGKDVELRCDPISGHTALYWYRQSLGQGLEFLIYFQGNSAPDKSGLPSDRFSAERTGGSVSTLTIQRTQQEDSAVYLCASSTEGNEQYFGPGTRLTVT.